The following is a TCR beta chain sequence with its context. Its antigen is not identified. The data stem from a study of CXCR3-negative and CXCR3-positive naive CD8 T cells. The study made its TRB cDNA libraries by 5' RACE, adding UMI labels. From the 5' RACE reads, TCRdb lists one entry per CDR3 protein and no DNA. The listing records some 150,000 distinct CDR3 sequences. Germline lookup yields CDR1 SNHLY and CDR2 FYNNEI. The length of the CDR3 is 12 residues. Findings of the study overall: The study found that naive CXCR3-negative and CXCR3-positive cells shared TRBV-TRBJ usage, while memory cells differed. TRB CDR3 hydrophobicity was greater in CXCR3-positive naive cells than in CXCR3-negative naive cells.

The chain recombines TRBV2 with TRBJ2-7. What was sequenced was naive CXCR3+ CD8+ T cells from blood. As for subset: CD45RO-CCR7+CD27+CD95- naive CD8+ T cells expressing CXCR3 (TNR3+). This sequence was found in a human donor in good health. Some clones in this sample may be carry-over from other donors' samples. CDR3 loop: CASIRLGYEQYF.